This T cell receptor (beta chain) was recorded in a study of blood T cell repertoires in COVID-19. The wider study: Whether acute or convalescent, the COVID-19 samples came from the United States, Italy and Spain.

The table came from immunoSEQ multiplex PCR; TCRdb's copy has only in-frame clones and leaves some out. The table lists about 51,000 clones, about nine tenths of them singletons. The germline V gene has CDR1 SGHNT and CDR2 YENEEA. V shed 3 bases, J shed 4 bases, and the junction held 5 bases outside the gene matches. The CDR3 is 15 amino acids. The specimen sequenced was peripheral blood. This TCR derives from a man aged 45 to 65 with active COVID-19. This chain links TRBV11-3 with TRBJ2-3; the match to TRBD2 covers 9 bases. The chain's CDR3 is CASSLPAGGADTQYF. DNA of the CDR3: TGTGCCAGCAGCTTGCCAGCGGGGGGAGCAGATACGCAGTATTTT.